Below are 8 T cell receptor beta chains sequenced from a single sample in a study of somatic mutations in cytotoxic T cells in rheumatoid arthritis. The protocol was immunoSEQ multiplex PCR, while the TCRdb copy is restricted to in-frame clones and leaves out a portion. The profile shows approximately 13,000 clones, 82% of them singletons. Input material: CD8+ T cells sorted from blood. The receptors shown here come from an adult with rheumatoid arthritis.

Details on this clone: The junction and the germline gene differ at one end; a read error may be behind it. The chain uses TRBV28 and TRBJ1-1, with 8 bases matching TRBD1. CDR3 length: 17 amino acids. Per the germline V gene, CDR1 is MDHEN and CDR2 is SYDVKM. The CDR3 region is CAGSLSSTGAENTEAFF. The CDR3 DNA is TGTGCCGGCAGTTTAAGTTCGACAGGGGCGGAGAACACTGAAGCTTTCTTT.

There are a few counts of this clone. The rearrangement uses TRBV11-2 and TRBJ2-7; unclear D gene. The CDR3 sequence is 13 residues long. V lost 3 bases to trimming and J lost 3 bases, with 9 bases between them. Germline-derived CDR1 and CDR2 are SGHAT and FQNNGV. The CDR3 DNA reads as TGTGCCAGCAGCTTCGGCTCAAACTACGAGCAGTACTTC. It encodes CASSFGSNYEQYF.

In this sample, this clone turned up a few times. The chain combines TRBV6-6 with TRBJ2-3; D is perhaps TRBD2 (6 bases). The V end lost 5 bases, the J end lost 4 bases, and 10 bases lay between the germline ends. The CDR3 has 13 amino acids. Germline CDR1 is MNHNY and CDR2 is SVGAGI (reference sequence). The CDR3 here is CASSLRRADTQYF. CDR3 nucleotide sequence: TGTGCCAGCAGTCTCAGGAGGGCAGATACGCAGTATTTT.

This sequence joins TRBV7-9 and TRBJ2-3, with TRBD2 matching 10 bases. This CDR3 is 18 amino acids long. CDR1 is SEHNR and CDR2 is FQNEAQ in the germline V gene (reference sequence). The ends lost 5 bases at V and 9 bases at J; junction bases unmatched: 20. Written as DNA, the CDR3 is TGTGCCAGCAGCGGGGGCTATATAAGCGGGGGGGCCCCGGAAACGCAGTATTTT. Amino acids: CASSGGYISGGAPETQYF. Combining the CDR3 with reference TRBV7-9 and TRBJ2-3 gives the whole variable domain DTGVSQNPRHKITKRGQNVTFRCDPISEHNRLYWYRQTLGQGPEFLTYFQNEAQLEKSRLLSDRFSAERPKGSFSTLEIQRTEQGDSAMYLCASSGGYISGGAPETQYFGPGTRLTVL.

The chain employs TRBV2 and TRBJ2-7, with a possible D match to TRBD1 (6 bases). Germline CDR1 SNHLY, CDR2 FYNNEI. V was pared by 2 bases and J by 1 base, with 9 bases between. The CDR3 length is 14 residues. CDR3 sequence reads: CASSETGLSYEQYF. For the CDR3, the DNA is TGTGCCAGCAGTGAAACAGGGTTATCCTACGAGCAGTACTTC. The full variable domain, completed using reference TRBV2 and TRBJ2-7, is EPEVTQTPSHQVTQMGQEVILRCVPISNHLYFYWYRQILGQKVEFLVSFYNNEISEKSEIFDDQFSVERPDGSNFTLKIRSTKLEDSAMYFCASSETGLSYEQYFGPGTRLTVT.

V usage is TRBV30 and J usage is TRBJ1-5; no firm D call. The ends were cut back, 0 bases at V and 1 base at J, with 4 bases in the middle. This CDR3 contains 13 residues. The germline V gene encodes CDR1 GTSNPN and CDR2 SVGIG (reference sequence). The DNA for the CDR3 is TGTGCCTGGAGTGTTGGAAGCAATCAGCCCCAGCATTTT. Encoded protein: CAWSVGSNQPQHF.

The CDR3 spells CASSRQQQETQYF. DNA for the CDR3: TGTGCCAGCTCACGTCAGCAACAAGAGACCCAGTACTTC. The chain couples TRBV18 to TRBJ2-5, with D uncertain. The CDR3 covers 13 residues. V gave up 4 bases and J gave up 2 bases, with 8 bases separating them. CDR1 and CDR2 (germline): KGHSH, LQKENI.

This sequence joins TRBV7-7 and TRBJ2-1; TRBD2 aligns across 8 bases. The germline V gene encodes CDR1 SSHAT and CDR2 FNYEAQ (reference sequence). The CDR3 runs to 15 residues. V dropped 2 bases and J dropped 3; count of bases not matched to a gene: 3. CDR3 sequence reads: CASSLSSGVYNEQFF. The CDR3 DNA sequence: TGTGCCAGCAGCTTAAGTAGCGGGGTCTACAATGAGCAGTTCTTC. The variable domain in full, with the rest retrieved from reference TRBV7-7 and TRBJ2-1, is GAGVSQSPRYKVTKRGQDVTLRCDPISSHATLYWYQQALGQGPEFLTYFNYEAQPDKSGLPSDRFSAERPEGSISTLTIQRTEQRDSAMYRCASSLSSGVYNEQFFGPGTRLTVL.